This TCR beta chain was captured by sequencing in a study of blood T cell repertoires in COVID-19. Methods used by the authors: Cell counts per sample came from amplifying reference gene primers. The method was immunoSEQ multiplex PCR; TCRdb's version includes in-frame clones alone and lacks a portion of them. V, J and clone size were drawn from that table, and D and trimming were deduced from the DNA. The sample lists 200,000 to 250,000 clones, 85% to 90% occurring once. Germline assignment: CDR1 SGHRS and CDR2 YFSETQ. This CDR3 comprises 15 residues. V was pared by 10 bases and J by 3 bases, with 21 bases between.

This chain connects TRBV5-1 to TRBJ2-3; TRBD2 might be the D (6 bases). The clonotype comes from a man aged 55 to 70 with acute or convalescent COVID-19. Sample: peripheral blood. The CDR3 here is CAFNWGEIRTDTQYF. The CDR3 DNA reads TGCGCCTTCAACTGGGGGGAGATAAGGACAGATACGCAGTATTTT.